This section outlines one TCR beta chain sequence together with its context. Using its own MiXCR run on the 5' RACE reads, TCRdb lists one record per CDR3 protein. The data hold 450,000 or so distinct CDR3 sequences, with approximately 14% observed a single time. The data originate from a study of identical twins. The CDR3 contains 16 residues. The ends lost 0 bases at V and 8 bases at J; junction bases unmatched: 10. CDR1 MNHEY and CDR2 SVGAGI come from the germline V gene. The same sample was also used in a study of yellow fever vaccine responses in identical twins.

J is TRBJ2-1 and V is TRBV6-5, with 7 bases identical to TRBD2. This receptor was obtained from a woman between 18 and 29 years old in good health. Sequencing input: CD4+ T cells sorted from blood. The CDR3 region is CASSYSFSGREHEQFF. In nucleotides, the CDR3 is TGTGCCAGCAGTTACTCGTTTTCGGGGCGGGAGCATGAGCAGTTCTTC.